These T cell receptor beta chains were read from a single sample in a study of immune cell composition in non-small cell lung cancer. Assay used: immunoSEQ multiplex PCR; TCRdb lists only in-frame clones, some missing. The sample contains some 5,000 clones, roughly 80% of which appear only once. Sequencing was done on a sample of lung tumor tissue. The source is a human donor with non-small cell lung cancer. Each CDR3 is given without its conserved first and last residue. Rows may omit the clone size; those that give it use once, few, many or a size class.

V gene	J gene	clone size	CDR3 protein
TRBV6-4	TRBJ2-3	.	ASSDNGGSSTQY
TRBV6-1	TRBJ2-7	.	ASSLDRAYYEQY
TRBV15	TRBJ2-1	.	ATSRRTSGSYPNEQF
TRBV7-2	TRBJ2-3	.	ASSLSGSRDTQY
TRBV10-2	TRBJ2-7	.	ASNPGQGAFYEQY
TRBV19	TRBJ1-5	.	ASSIGTGDNQPQH
TRBV7-2	TRBJ2-7	once	ASSLSGNDNYEQY
TRBV7-6	TRBJ1-1	.	ASSLAAEGIEAF
TRBV19	TRBJ2-7	few	ATLGTAPYEQY
TRBV10-3	TRBJ2-1	.	AISGQGNEQF
TRBV28	TRBJ2-5	.	ASSLSPGTSVGETQY
TRBV6-5	TRBJ1-3	.	ASSRTGRNGNTIY
TRBV5-1	TRBJ2-6	.	ASSLDRGGSGANVLT
TRBV5-6	TRBJ2-7	.	ASSWGQGAYEQY
TRBV7-9	TRBJ2-5	.	ASSLVLAGKETQY
TRBV19	TRBJ2-5	once	ASSPDRQFQETQY
TRBV9	TRBJ2-2	.	ASSGAGELF
TRBV9	TRBJ2-7	.	ASSVAGQGAYEQY
TRBV7-9	TRBJ2-3	once	ASSPAAGAGNTQY
TRBV9	TRBJ2-3	.	ASSVSGTSGSNTQY
TRBV9	TRBJ2-5	.	ASSVATTSGRAETQY
TRBV18	TRBJ2-4	.	ASSPGNIDKNIQY
TRBV5-4	TRBJ2-2	.	ASSLAVGGVNTGELF
TRBV29-1	TRBJ2-3	.	SVRSGGTSTDTQY